These 10 T cell receptor beta chains were sequenced from one sample in a study of Graves' ophthalmopathy and Graves' hyperthyroidism. The TCR beta CDR3 regions underwent amplification from RNA transcripts. Second-round multiplex PCR followed a first-round RT-PCR using HTBI primers. MiXCR, run by TCRdb on the multiplex PCR reads, gives a single entry per CDR3 protein. Here the sample spans under 400,000 distinct CDR3 sequences, roughly 17% being singletons. The material sequenced was peripheral blood. The receptors originated from an adult man with Graves' ophthalmopathy.

This clonotype was counted many times. The junction departs from germline at one end; a sequencing error may be responsible. The genes are TRBV6-2 or TRBV6-3 and TRBJ2-4; weak D call: TRBD1 (6 bases). The length of the CDR3 is 18 residues. Germline CDR1 is MNHEY and CDR2 is SVGEGT. The CDR3 sequence is CASSYQFPTGTRRSIRYF. The CDR3 DNA reads TGTGCCAGCAGTTACCAATTCCCGACAGGAACAAGGAGGAGCATTCGGTACTTC.

At least ten counts were recorded for this clonotype. This chain uses TRBV29-1 with TRBJ1-2; D might be TRBD1 (5 bases). The CDR3 is 13 amino acids. CDR1 is SQVTM, CDR2 ANQGSEA, per germline. V gave up 0 bases and J gave up 6 bases, with 11 bases separating them. The CDR3 loop is CSVEDPGGDGYTF. CDR3 nucleotide sequence: TGCAGCGTTGAAGATCCGGGGGGGGATGGCTACACCTTC. Based on the CDR3 plus reference TRBV29-1 and TRBJ1-2, the full variable domain is SAVISQKPSRDICQRGTSLTIQCQVDSQVTMMFWYRQQPGQSLTLIATANQGSEATYESGFVIDKFPISRPNLTFSTLTVSNMSPEDSSIYLCSVEDPGGDGYTFGSGTRLTVV.

This clonotype was counted between two and nine times. In nucleotides, the CDR3 is TGTGCCAGCGAGGAGCACTCTGGAAACACCATATATTTT. Protein product: CASEEHSGNTIYF. The V and J genes are TRBV12-3 or TRBV12-4 and TRBJ1-3; D is unresolved. V lost 8 bases and J 0 bases, leaving 8 bases between the germline ends. The CDR3 runs 13 residues.

The sample holds a few counts of this clonotype. The rearrangement joins TRBV7-2 to TRBJ2-7, with D possibly being TRBD2 (6 bases). Germline assignment: CDR1 SGHTA and CDR2 FQGNSA. The V end was cut by 2 bases, the J end by 3 bases, with 14 bases between. The CDR3 is 15 residues long. The CDR3 DNA reads TGTGCCAGCAGCTTATTAGGCAGGACTAACTACGAGCAGTACTTC. This encodes CASSLLGRTNYEQYF.

This clonotype was seen repeatedly, ten times or more. The CDR3 sequence: CSVVVKGDQPQHF. The CDR3 coding sequence is TGCAGCGTTGTAGTCAAGGGCGATCAGCCCCAGCATTTT. This chain uses TRBV29-1 with TRBJ1-5; D not resolved. This CDR3 contains 13 residues. Germline assignment: CDR1 SQVTM and CDR2 ANQGSEA. V lost 4 bases, J lost 5 bases, and 12 bases lay in between. Using reference TRBV29-1 and TRBJ1-5 for the parts outside the CDR3, the full variable domain is SAVISQKPSRDICQRGTSLTIQCQVDSQVTMMFWYRQQPGQSLTLIATANQGSEATYESGFVIDKFPISRPNLTFSTLTVSNMSPEDSSIYLCSVVVKGDQPQHFGDGTRLSIL.

This clonotype was counted ten times or more. The chain combines TRBV19 with TRBJ2-7; 7 nucleotides line up with TRBD2. The V gene's germline CDR1 is LNHDA and CDR2 SQIVND (reference sequence). After removal of 1 base from V and 1 base from J, the junction contained 1 base not matched to a gene. The CDR3 has 14 amino acids. As DNA, the CDR3 is TGTGCCAGTAGTATAGCTAGCGGTTCCTACGAGCAGTACTTC. It encodes CASSIASGSYEQYF.

This clonotype has a count of ten or more. The chain employs TRBV7-9 and TRBJ2-7, with a tentative D call TRBD2 (6 bases). The CDR3 has 14 residues. CDR1 is SEHNR and CDR2 is FQNEAQ in the germline V gene (reference sequence). Deletions cut 7 bases from V and 6 bases from J, with 19 bases between. The CDR3 region has the DNA TGTGCCAGCATCGAAAACGGGGGAACTCCCGAGCAGTACTTC. The encoded protein is CASIENGGTPEQYF.

This clonotype was detected a few times. The CDR3 DNA sequence: TGTGCCAGCAGCCGGACAGACAGTAACTATGGCTACACCTTC. It encodes CASSRTDSNYGYTF. The chain couples TRBV11-2 to TRBJ1-2; perhaps TRBD1 as D (6 bases). Trimming took 5 bases from V and 1 from J, leaving 11 bases between them. Germline CDR1 reads SGHAT; CDR2 reads FQNNGV. The CDR3 covers 14 residues.

In its sample, this clonotype was seen many times. Lacking the conserved final phenylalanine or tryptophan, this CDR3 likely reflects a read error. The chain has TRBV7-2 and TRBJ2-4, with D unresolved. Germline V gene data show CDR1 as SGHTA and CDR2 as FQGNSA. The V end was cut by 4 bases, the J end by 1 base, with 11 bases between. The CDR3 length is 15 residues. CDR3 residues: CASSSTQSAKNIQYL. The CDR3 DNA reads TGTGCCAGCAGCTCCACCCAATCGGCCAAAAACATTCAGTACCTC.

The CDR3 nucleotides are TGTGCCAGCAGTGAAGTGGCTAGCGGGAGCGGGGAGACCCAGTACTTC. Translated: CASSEVASGSGETQYF. V usage is TRBV2 and J usage is TRBJ2-5; 10 bases fit TRBD2. The CDR3 runs 16 residues. After removal of 1 base from V and 5 bases from J, the junction contained 7 bases not matched to a gene. CDR1 and CDR2 (germline): SNHLY, FYNNEI.